This T cell receptor beta chain was retrieved from a study of T cell responses to AZD1222 COVID-19 vaccine. Concerning this clone: The target antigen is unknown.

Study-level results: Clonal diversity was possibly underestimated, and white British individuals and females predominated among donors.

Second-dose intervals of approximately 4 or approximately 12 weeks were pooled. Method: immunoSEQ multiplex PCR; TCRdb's copy keeps in-frame clones and lacks some. The sample has about 130,000 clones, approximately 88% seen once. The receptor's source is an adult who received the AZD1222 COVID-19 vaccine. The sequencing here drew on peripheral blood, taken 28 days after the second AZD1222 dose.

Written as DNA, the CDR3 is TGCGCCAGCAGCCAAGATCAAAGGCCAGGGACCCTCTATGGCTACACCTTC. It specifies CASSQDQRPGTLYGYTF. This sequence joins TRBV4-3 and TRBJ1-2; the D gene is possibly TRBD1 (5 bases). The CDR3 totals 17 residues. Deletions cut 0 bases from V and 4 bases from J, with 18 bases between. The germline gives CDR1 LGHNA, CDR2 YSLEER.